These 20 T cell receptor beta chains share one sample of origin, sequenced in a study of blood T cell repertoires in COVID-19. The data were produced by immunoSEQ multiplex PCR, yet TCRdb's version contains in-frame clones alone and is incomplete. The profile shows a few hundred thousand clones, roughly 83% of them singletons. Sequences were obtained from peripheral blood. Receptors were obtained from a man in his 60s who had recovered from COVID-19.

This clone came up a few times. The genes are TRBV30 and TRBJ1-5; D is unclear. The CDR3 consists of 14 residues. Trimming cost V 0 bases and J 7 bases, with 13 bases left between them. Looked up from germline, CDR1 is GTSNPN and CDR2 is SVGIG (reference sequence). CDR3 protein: CAWSVSGYGQPQHF. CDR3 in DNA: TGTGCCTGGAGTGTATCGGGGTACGGGCAGCCCCAGCATTTT.

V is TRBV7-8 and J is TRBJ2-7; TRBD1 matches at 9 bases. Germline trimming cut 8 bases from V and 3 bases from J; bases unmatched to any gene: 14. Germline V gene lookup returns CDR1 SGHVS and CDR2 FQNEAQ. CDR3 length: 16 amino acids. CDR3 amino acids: CASGTSRDRVGYEQYF. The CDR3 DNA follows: TGTGCCAGCGGTACGTCCCGGGACAGGGTAGGCTACGAGCAGTACTTC.

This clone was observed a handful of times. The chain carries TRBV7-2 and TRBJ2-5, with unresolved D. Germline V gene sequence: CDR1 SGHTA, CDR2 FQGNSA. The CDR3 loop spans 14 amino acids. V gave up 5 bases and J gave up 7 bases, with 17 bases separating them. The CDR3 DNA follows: TGTGCCAGCAGCCCAGGAATGAGCTTCGGGACCCAGTACTTC. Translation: CASSPGMSFGTQYF.

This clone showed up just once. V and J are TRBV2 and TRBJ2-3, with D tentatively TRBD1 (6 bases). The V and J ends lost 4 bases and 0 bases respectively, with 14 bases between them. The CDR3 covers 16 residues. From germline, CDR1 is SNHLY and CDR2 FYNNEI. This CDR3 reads CASSGFWGLSTDTQYF. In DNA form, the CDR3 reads TGTGCCAGCAGTGGTTTCTGGGGGCTTAGCACAGATACGCAGTATTTT. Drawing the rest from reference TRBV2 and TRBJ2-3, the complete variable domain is EPEVTQTPSHQVTQMGQEVILRCVPISNHLYFYWYRQILGQKVEFLVSFYNNEISEKSEIFDDQFSVERPDGSNFTLKIRSTKLEDSAMYFCASSGFWGLSTDTQYFGPGTRLTVL.

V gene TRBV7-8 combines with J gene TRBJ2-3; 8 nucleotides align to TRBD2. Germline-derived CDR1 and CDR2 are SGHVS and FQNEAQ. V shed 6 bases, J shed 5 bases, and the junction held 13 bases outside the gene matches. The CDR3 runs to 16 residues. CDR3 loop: CASRSSGSGNRDTQYF. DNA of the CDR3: TGTGCCAGCAGGAGTTCTGGTAGCGGGAATCGAGATACGCAGTATTTT.

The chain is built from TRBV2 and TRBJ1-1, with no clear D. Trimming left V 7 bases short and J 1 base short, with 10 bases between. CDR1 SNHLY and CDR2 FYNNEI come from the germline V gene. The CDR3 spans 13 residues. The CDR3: CASNTETNTEAFF. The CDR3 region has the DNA TGTGCCAGCAATACAGAAACGAACACTGAAGCTTTCTTT.

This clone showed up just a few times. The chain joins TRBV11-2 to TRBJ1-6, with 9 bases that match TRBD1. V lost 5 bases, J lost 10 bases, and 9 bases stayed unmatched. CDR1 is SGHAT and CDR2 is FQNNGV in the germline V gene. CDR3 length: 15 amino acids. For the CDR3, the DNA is TGTGCCAGCAGCCTAAGGGACAGGGTTGGCTCACCCCTCCACTTT. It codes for CASSLRDRVGSPLHF. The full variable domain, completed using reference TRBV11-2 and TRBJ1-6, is EAGVAQSPRYKIIEKRQSVAFWCNPISGHATLYWYQQILGQGPKLLIQFQNNGVVDDSQLPKDRFSAERLKGVDSTLKIQPAKLEDSAVYLCASSLRDRVGSPLHFGNGTRLTVT.

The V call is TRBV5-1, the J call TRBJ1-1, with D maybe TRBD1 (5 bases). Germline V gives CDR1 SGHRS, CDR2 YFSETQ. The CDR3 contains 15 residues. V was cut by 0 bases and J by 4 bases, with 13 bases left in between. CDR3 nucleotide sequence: TGCGCCAGCAGCTTGGTCGCCGGGGGTGGCACTGAAGCTTTCTTT. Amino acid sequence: CASSLVAGGGTEAFF.

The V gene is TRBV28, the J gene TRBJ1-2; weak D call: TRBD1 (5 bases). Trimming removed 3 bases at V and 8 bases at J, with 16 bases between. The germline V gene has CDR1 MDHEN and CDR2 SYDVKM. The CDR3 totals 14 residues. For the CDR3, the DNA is TGTGCCAGCAGTTTCCCCCAGGGCCAAGGGGGCTACACCTTC. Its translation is CASSFPQGQGGYTF.

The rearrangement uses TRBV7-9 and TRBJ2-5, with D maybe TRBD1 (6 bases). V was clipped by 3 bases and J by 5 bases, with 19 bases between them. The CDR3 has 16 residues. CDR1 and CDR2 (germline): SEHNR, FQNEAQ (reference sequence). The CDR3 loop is CASSFGRGSVGETQYF. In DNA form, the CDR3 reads TGTGCCAGCAGCTTTGGAAGGGGGTCAGTCGGGGAGACCCAGTACTTC.

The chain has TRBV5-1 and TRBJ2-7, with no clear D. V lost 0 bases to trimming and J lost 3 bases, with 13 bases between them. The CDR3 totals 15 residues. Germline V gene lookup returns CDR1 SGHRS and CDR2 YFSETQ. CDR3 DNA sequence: TGCGCCAGCAGCTTGGAGGCTGTTCCGGGCTACGAGCAGTACTTC. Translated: CASSLEAVPGYEQYF.

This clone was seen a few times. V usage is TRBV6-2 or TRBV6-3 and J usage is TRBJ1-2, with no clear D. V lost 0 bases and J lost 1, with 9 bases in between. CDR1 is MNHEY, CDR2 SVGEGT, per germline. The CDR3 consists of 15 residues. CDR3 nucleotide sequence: TGTGCCAGCAGTTACTCGGAAGCGGTTAACTATGGCTACACCTTC. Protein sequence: CASSYSEAVNYGYTF.

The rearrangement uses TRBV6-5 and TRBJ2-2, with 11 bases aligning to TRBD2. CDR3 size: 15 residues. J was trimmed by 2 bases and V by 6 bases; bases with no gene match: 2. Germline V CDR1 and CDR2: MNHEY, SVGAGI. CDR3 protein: CASRTSGSNTGELFF. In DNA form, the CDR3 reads TGTGCCAGCAGAACTAGCGGGAGCAACACCGGGGAGCTGTTTTTT.

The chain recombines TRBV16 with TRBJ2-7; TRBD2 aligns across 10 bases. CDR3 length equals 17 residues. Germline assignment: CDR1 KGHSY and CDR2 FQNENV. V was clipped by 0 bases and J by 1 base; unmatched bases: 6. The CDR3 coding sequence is TGTGCCAGCAGCCAATCGGGAGCGGGAGGGCCTTCCTACGAGCAGTACTTC. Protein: CASSQSGAGGPSYEQYF.

The DNA of the CDR3 is TGTGCCAGCAGCCCCAGGGGGAGTGAGACCCAGTACTTC. It specifies CASSPRGSETQYF. The chain carries TRBV7-9 and TRBJ2-5; TRBD1 matches 7 bases. The germline gives CDR1 SEHNR, CDR2 FQNEAQ (reference sequence). The V and J ends lost 5 bases and 5 bases, in that order; junction bases with no gene match: 5. The CDR3 totals 13 residues.

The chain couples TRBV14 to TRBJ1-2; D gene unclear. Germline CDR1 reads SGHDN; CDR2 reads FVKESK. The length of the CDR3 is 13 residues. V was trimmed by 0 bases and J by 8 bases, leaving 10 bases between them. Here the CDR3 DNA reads TGTGCCAGCAGCCAAGAACTCGGGAAAGGCTACACCTTC. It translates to CASSQELGKGYTF.

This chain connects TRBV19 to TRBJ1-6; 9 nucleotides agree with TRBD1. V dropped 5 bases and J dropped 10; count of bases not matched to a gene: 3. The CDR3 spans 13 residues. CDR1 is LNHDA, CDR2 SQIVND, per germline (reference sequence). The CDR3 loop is CASSWTGVSPLHF. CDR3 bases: TGTGCCAGTAGTTGGACAGGGGTCTCACCCCTCCACTTT.

CDR3 protein: CAISVGTVGANTEAFF. The CDR3 bases are TGTGCCATCAGTGTCGGGACAGTGGGAGCTAACACTGAAGCTTTCTTT. The V and J genes are TRBV10-3 and TRBJ1-1; 7 bases map to TRBD1. V was pared by 4 bases and J by 2 bases, with 10 bases of the junction left unmatched. Germline loops: CDR1 ENHRY, CDR2 SYGVKD. This CDR3 region has 16 residues.

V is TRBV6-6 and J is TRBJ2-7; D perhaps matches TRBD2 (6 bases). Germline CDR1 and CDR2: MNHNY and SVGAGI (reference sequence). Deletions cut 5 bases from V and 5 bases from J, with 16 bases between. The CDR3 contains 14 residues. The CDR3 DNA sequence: TGTGCCAGCAGTCACCTGGGGGGAGACCACGAGCAGTACTTC. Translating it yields CASSHLGGDHEQYF.

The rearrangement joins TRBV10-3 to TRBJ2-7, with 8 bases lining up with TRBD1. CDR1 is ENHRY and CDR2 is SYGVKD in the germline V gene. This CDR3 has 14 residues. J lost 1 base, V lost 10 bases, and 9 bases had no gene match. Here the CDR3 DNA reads TGTGCCACGGGGAAAGGGACAGGTTCCTACGAGCAGTACTTC. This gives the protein CATGKGTGSYEQYF.